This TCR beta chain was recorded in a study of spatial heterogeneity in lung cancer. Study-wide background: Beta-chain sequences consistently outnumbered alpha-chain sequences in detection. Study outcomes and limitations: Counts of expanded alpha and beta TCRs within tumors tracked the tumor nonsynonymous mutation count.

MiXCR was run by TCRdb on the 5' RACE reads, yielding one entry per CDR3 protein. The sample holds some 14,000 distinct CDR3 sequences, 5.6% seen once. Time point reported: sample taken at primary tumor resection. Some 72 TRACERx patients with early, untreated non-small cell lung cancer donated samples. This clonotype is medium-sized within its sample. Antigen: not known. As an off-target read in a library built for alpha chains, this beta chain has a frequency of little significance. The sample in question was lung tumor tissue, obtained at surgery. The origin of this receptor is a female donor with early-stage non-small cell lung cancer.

This CDR3 is CASRDPSRTLKAFF. CDR3 nucleotides: TGTGCCTCCAGGGACCCTTCCAGGACTCTTAAAGCTTTCTTT. V and J are TRBV7-9 and TRBJ1-1; D is possibly TRBD1 (5 bases). The CDR3 runs to 14 residues. Germline loops: CDR1 SEHNR, CDR2 FQNEAQ (reference sequence). The V end was cut by 11 bases, the J end by 9 bases, with 25 bases between.